The rows below give T cell receptor beta chains drawn from one sample of a study of blood T cell repertoires in COVID-19. The protocol was immunoSEQ multiplex PCR, while the TCRdb copy is restricted to in-frame clones and leaves out a portion. The data show about 200,000 clones, around nine tenths seen once. The sample consisted of peripheral blood. The receptors shown here come from a man aged 50-60 years with COVID-19, enrolled during active disease. CDR3s include the opening cysteine and the closing phenylalanine or tryptophan. D genes are given only for firm matches.

v_gene | d_gene | CDR3aa
TRBV2 | . | CASKEGSHYGYTF
TRBV3-1/TRBV3-2 | . | CASSQASWDEQFF
TRBV28 | . | CASSLQGGTGELFF
TRBV24-1 | TRBD1 | CATSDAGTGNYEQYF
TRBV9 | . | CASSVVSGSYNEQFF
TRBV19 | . | CASSIGRESSYEQYF
TRBV6-5 | . | CASSYSTPQSYEQYF
TRBV7-2 | . | CASSLVLGARTYEQYF
TRBV6-1 | . | CASSGGRGASRNQPQHF
TRBV23-1 | TRBD1 | CASPLARGQQDTQYF
TRBV19 | TRBD1 | CASSTPDRGNNQPQHF
TRBV19 | . | CASSKEFYGYTF
TRBV28 | TRBD1 | CASSLGLDRGIQETQYF
TRBV6-5 | TRBD2 | CASRSGTSSYEQYF
TRBV5-4 | . | CASSLGSSDTQYF
TRBV6-5 | . | CASGRAPNEKLFF
TRBV27 | . | CASSYGTTNTGELFF
TRBV19 | TRBD1 | CASSIQGTGEAETQYF
TRBV2 | TRBD1 | CASSRTGGNQPQHF
TRBV5-1 | TRBD1 | CASSLEGQYNEQFF
TRBV6-2/TRBV6-3 | TRBD1 | CASSYAGTGVVGSYEQYF
TRBV27 | . | CASSLGGWFSGRGDTQYF
TRBV10-3 | TRBD2 | CAIRKGTSGYNEQFF
TRBV5-4 | . | CASSRESYNEQFF
TRBV4-1 | . | CASSQDPYEQYF
TRBV7-2 | TRBD2 | CASSPRTSSGGAYEQYF
TRBV9 | TRBD2 | CASSVGGGRPSYEQYF